This T cell receptor (delta chain) is drawn from a study of gamma-delta chains in newborns, infants, children (dated by TCRdb to between 2018 and 2020). Study-level background: According to the study title, microbial exposure causes polyclonal expansion of innate gammadelta T cells right after birth. Right after human newborns were born, the researchers looked at the way microbial exposure shaped their populations of innate gammadelta T cells.

V and J are truncated by 2 bases and 3 bases respectively, leaving an intervening sequence of 19 bases. Its CDR3 holds 17 amino acids, cysteine through phenylalanine. Only the CDR3 part of the read is kept: 51 bases, read in frame from the first base. Looking up the germline V gene yields CDR1 TSWWSYY and CDR2 QGS. Concerning this clone: Its antigen is not yet known. TCRdb's protein does not match the DNA translation at residue 12; the protein provided is translated from the DNA.

TCRdb names Illumina MiSeq as the instrument used. After TCRdb called clones again from the public reads with CATT, rows with identical DNA were merged. In all, the sample holds some 11,000 delta-chain clones, and 3.5% of those were seen once. The ten most abundant clones make up 8% to 9.5% of the sample. The sample consisted of blood. The chain was built from TRDV1 and TRDJ1; the D gene is perhaps TRDD3, from 6 matching bases. The clonotype originates from a child who was a newborn, infant or young child, either healthy, febrile or measles-vaccinated (not recorded which). Read as DNA, the sequence is TGTGCTCTTGGGGAAGCCGGGGGACCTCAGTACGCCGATAAACTCATCTTT. It specifies CALGEAGGPQYADKLIF.